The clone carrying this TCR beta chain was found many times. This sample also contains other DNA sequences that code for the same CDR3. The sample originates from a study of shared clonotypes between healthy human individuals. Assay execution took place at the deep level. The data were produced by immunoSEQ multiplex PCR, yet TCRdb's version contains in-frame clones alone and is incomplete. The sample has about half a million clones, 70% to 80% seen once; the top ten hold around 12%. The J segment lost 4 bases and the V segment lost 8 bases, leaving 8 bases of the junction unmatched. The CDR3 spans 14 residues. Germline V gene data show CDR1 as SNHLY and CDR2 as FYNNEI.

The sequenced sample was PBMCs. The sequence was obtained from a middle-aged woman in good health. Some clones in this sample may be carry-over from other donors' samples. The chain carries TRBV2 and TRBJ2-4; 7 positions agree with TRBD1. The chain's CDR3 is CASSRDRAKNIQYF. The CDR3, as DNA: TGTGCCAGCTCCCGTGACAGGGCGAAAAACATTCAGTACTTC.